The 6 T cell receptor beta chains reported below all come from one sample, sequenced in a study of CD8 T cells in Susac syndrome. Reverse transcription used roughly 0.45 to 1 ug RNA and random hexamers. TCRdb re-called the immunoSEQ multiplex PCR reads through MiXCR, storing one row per CDR3 protein. The sample contains 100,000 to 150,000 distinct CDR3 sequences, 90% to 95% of which appear only once. Sample: CD8+ T cells from PBMCs. These receptors came from a human donor with Susac syndrome.

The chain has TRBV27 and TRBJ1-4; 7 bases are shared with TRBD1. This CDR3 spans 14 amino acids. The junction had 6 bases not matched to a gene; V was cut back by 5 bases and J by 6 bases. CDR1 and CDR2 (germline): MNHEY, SMNVEV (reference sequence). The CDR3 DNA is TGTGCCAGCAGTCTCTCGACAGGGTATGAAAAACTGTTTTTT. This codes for CASSLSTGYEKLFF.

The chain combines TRBV20-1 with TRBJ2-2, with D perhaps matching TRBD2 (7 bases). The germline V and J ends were trimmed by 0 bases and 3 bases, with 14 bases remaining between them. The CDR3 covers 16 residues. Germline-derived CDR1 and CDR2 are DFQATT and SNEGSKA (reference sequence). The CDR3 spells CSARDPRGGDTGELFF. The CDR3 bases are TGCAGTGCTAGAGATCCCAGGGGAGGGGACACCGGGGAGCTGTTTTTT.

V and J are TRBV12-3 or TRBV12-4 and TRBJ1-2, with TRBD1 identical over 11 bases. The CDR3 spans 14 residues. V shed 5 bases, J shed 7 bases, and the junction held 6 bases outside the gene matches. CDR3 sequence (DNA): TGTGCCAGCAGTGGCGGGACAGGGGGTCCTGGCTACACCTTC. It yields the protein CASSGGTGGPGYTF.

This clonotype was observed a handful of times. A read error may produce the germline difference seen at one junction end. The rearrangement uses TRBV7-7 and TRBJ2-1; TRBD2 matches at 7 bases. Looked up from germline, CDR1 is SSHAT and CDR2 is FNYEAQ (reference sequence). CDR3 length: 15 residues. The CDR3 here is CASSPAGSSYNEQFF. CDR3 sequence (DNA): TGTGCTAGCAGCCCAGCGGGGAGCTCCTACAATGAGCAGTTCTTC.

This chain connects TRBV2 to TRBJ2-5; D possibly matches TRBD1 or TRBD2 (5 bases each). CDR1 and CDR2 (germline): SNHLY, FYNNEI. The CDR3 contains 15 residues. V lost 6 bases and J lost 5, with 19 bases in between. CDR3 nucleotide sequence: TGTGCCAGCAGCCCCGGGACCCCCGCTGGGGAGACCCAGTACTTC. Its protein product is CASSPGTPAGETQYF. The whole variable domain, filled in from reference TRBV2 and TRBJ2-5, reads EPEVTQTPSHQVTQMGQEVILRCVPISNHLYFYWYRQILGQKVEFLVSFYNNEISEKSEIFDDQFSVERPDGSNFTLKIRSTKLEDSAMYFCASSPGTPAGETQYFGPGTRLLVL.

CDR3: CASSPVGFGNTIYF. The CDR3 DNA is TGTGCCAGCAGCCCTGTCGGCTTTGGAAACACCATATATTTT. The chain carries TRBV11-2 and TRBJ1-3; D ambiguous. The V gene's germline CDR1 is SGHAT and CDR2 FQNNGV. V was pared by 5 bases and J by 3 bases, with 11 bases between. The CDR3 is 14 amino acids.